Shown below are 17 T cell receptor beta chains from a single sample sequenced in a study of radiation and T cells in renal cell carcinoma. Time point specified: blood 2 weeks post-SBRT. Treatment defined: 15 Gy SBRT to primary tumor, nephrectomy 4 weeks later. Assay: immunoSEQ multiplex PCR; the TCRdb copy retains only in-frame clones and omits some. The table has around 130,000 clones, 81% seen once; the top ten hold approximately 1.9%. This material consisted of blood, taken from a patient whose treatment included radiotherapy and nephrectomy. All receptors come from a woman aged 60-70 years with renal cell carcinoma.

The rearrangement links TRBV6-1 to TRBJ2-5, with D unresolved. V shed 2 bases and J shed 5 bases, with 3 bases lying between them. Looked up from germline, CDR1 is MNHNS and CDR2 is SASEGT. The CDR3 sequence is 11 residues long. The CDR3 DNA sequence: TGTGCCAGCAGTGAAATGGAGACCCAGTACTTC. This gives the protein CASSEMETQYF.

The chain's CDR3 is CASSALTGSGELFF. The CDR3 bases are TGTGCCAGCAGCGCCCTAACAGGGTCCGGGGAGCTGTTTTTT. This chain joins TRBV9 and TRBJ2-2; D is possibly TRBD1 (6 bases). V dropped 3 bases and J dropped 6 bases, with 12 bases sitting between them. CDR1 SGDLS and CDR2 YYNGEE come from the germline V gene. The CDR3 is 14 residues long. Based on the CDR3 plus reference TRBV9 and TRBJ2-2, the full variable domain is DSGVTQTPKHLITATGQRVTLRCSPRSGDLSVYWYQQSLDQGLQFLIQYYNGEERAKGNILERFSAQQFPDLHSELNLSSLELGDSALYFCASSALTGSGELFFGEGSRLTVL.

This clone came up once. The genes are TRBV6-1 and TRBJ1-1, with 7 bases identical to TRBD1. The trim removed 6 bases at V and 5 bases at J, leaving 6 bases unmatched. Germline lookup yields CDR1 MNHNS and CDR2 SASEGT. This CDR3 has 13 residues. The chain's CDR3 is CASRPTGVTEAFF. The CDR3 coding sequence is TGTGCCAGCAGGCCAACAGGGGTAACTGAAGCTTTCTTT.

V and J are TRBV30 and TRBJ1-1; no firm D call. The CDR3 spans 13 residues. Per germline, CDR1 GTSNPN and CDR2 SVGIG (reference sequence). Trimming stripped 5 bases from V and 3 bases from J, with 13 bases between. CDR3 amino acids: CAWAGGEDTEAFF. The DNA for the CDR3 is TGTGCCTGGGCCGGAGGAGAGGACACTGAAGCTTTCTTT.

The gene calls are TRBV5-1 and TRBJ1-6; 8 nucleotides line up with TRBD1. The V gene's germline CDR1 is SGHRS and CDR2 YFSETQ. The CDR3 contains 14 residues. With V trimmed by 4 bases and J by 9 bases, 6 bases remained unmatched. CDR3 amino acids: CASSMDRESSPLHF. For the CDR3, the DNA is TGCGCCAGCAGCATGGACAGGGAGTCTTCACCCCTCCACTTT.

This chain connects TRBV28 to TRBJ2-4; the match to TRBD1 covers 7 bases. The V gene's germline CDR1 is MDHEN and CDR2 SYDVKM. With 4 bases clipped from V and 2 bases from J, the junction kept 14 bases outside the gene matches. The CDR3 is made up of 18 amino acids. The CDR3 DNA sequence: TGTGCCAGCAGTTCGAACTTGGGACAGAAATACTCCAAAAACATTCAGTACTTC. It specifies CASSSNLGQKYSKNIQYF.

The chain links TRBV6-5 to TRBJ1-2; no firm D call. V was shortened by 6 bases and J by 1 base, with 9 bases between the two germline ends. The CDR3 extends over 13 amino acids. Germline CDR1 and CDR2: MNHEY and SVGAGI. The CDR3 is CASRKILNYGYTF. The CDR3 DNA sequence: TGTGCCAGCAGGAAAATACTTAACTATGGCTACACCTTC.

The CDR3 sequence: CAISADRDYEQYF. CDR3 in DNA: TGTGCCATCAGTGCGGACAGGGACTACGAGCAGTACTTC. The chain has TRBV10-3 and TRBJ2-7, with 8 bases aligning to TRBD1. The CDR3 has 13 residues. The V gene end was trimmed by 4 bases and the J gene end by 3 bases; junction bases not matched to a gene: 2. Looked up from germline, CDR1 is ENHRY and CDR2 is SYGVKD.

This clone was picked up a small number of times. The chain joins TRBV20-1 to TRBJ1-1; D gene unclear. This CDR3 contains 9 residues. CDR1 DFQATT and CDR2 SNEGSKA come from the germline V gene (reference sequence). Between the trimmed V and J ends, which lost 0 bases and 11 bases, there was a span of 4 bases. CDR3 nucleotides: TGCAGTGCTAGAGATGGGGCTTTCTTT. This codes for CSARDGAFF.

The rearrangement links TRBV5-6 to TRBJ1-4; D remains ambiguous. This CDR3 comprises 15 residues. The germline V gene has CDR1 SGHDT and CDR2 YYEEEE. V was shortened by 3 bases and J by 2 bases, with 11 bases between the two germline ends. Written as DNA, the CDR3 is TGTGCCAGCAGCTCTCAGGATACTACTAATGAAAAACTGTTTTTT. This sequence encodes CASSSQDTTNEKLFF.

The V gene is TRBV14, the J gene TRBJ1-2, with TRBD1 matching over 7 bases. CDR1 and CDR2 (germline): SGHDN, FVKESK. V was pared by 4 bases and J by 0 bases, with 8 bases of the junction left unmatched. The length of the CDR3 is 16 residues. The DNA for the CDR3 is TGTGCCAGCAGCCCTTGGACAGGAGATTCTAACTATGGCTACACCTTC. Translated, it gives CASSPWTGDSNYGYTF.

The chain is built from TRBV2 and TRBJ1-2, with D tentatively TRBD1 (5 bases). The CDR3 length is 15 residues. From germline, CDR1 is SNHLY and CDR2 FYNNEI. Trimming cost V 5 bases and J 2 bases, with 15 bases left between them. The CDR3 spells CASSSNQGGNYGYTF. In DNA form, the CDR3 reads TGTGCCAGCAGTTCTAATCAGGGTGGAAACTATGGCTACACCTTC.

This clone was recorded only once. The chain recombines TRBV15 with TRBJ2-5, with 9 bases fitting TRBD1. The CDR3 extends over 16 amino acids. Trimming at V came to 5 bases and at J to 1 base, leaving 8 bases not matched to a gene. Germline V gene sequence: CDR1 LNHNV, CDR2 YYDKDF (reference sequence). The CDR3 sequence is CATSRTGALTQETQYF. CDR3 nucleotides: TGTGCCACCAGCCGGACAGGGGCCCTCACCCAAGAGACCCAGTACTTC.

The V and J genes are TRBV6-6 and TRBJ1-2, with a tentative D call TRBD1 (5 bases). Germline V CDR1 and CDR2: MNHNY, SVGAGI (reference sequence). The CDR3 has 15 residues. The V end lost 7 bases, the J end lost 0 bases, and 15 bases lay between the germline ends. CDR3 sequence reads: CASTHGTTSNYGYTF. CDR3 nucleotides: TGTGCCAGCACCCACGGGACCACTTCTAACTATGGCTACACCTTC.

The CDR3 loop is CASSDRPGGYTF. In DNA form, the CDR3 reads TGTGCCAGCAGTGATCGTCCCGGGGGCTACACCTTC. The rearrangement joins TRBV2 to TRBJ1-2; no clear D gene. V dropped 3 bases and J dropped 8 bases, with 10 bases sitting between them. CDR3 length: 12 amino acids. Germline CDR1 and CDR2: SNHLY and FYNNEI.

This clone appeared once. The rearrangement links TRBV28 to TRBJ2-7; TRBD2 aligns across 8 bases. Trimming at V came to 4 bases and at J to 1 base, leaving 9 bases not matched to a gene. The CDR3 is made up of 16 amino acids. CDR1 MDHEN and CDR2 SYDVKM come from the germline V gene. CDR3 sequence reads: CASSSGASGSSYEQYF. DNA for the CDR3: TGTGCCAGCAGTTCCGGGGCTAGCGGGTCTTCCTACGAGCAGTACTTC.

This clone was found a few times. This chain uses TRBV25-1 with TRBJ1-2; D unresolved. CDR3 length: 15 residues. V shed 2 bases and J shed 1 base, with 11 bases lying between them. Germline lookup yields CDR1 MGHDK and CDR2 SYGVNS. The CDR3 spells CASSEGNSYNYGYTF. CDR3 bases: TGTGCCAGCAGTGAAGGGAACAGCTATAACTATGGCTACACCTTC.